The T cell receptor (beta chain) under discussion was sequenced for a study of regulatory T cells in long-lasting Graves disease. Study conclusions and caveats: The analysis examined peripheral blood only and excluded thyroid tissue.

About this clonotype: Its antigen is still unknown.

Noted time point: newly diagnosed GD, antithyroid drugs for less than 3 months. Following extraction of RNA from PBMCs, that RNA was used to make the TCR library. CDR3 size: 15 residues. The germline CDR1 and CDR2 sequences are DFQATT and SNEGSKA (reference sequence). Germline trimming cut 3 bases from V and 6 bases from J; bases unmatched to any gene: 11. Researchers made TCR beta libraries by using iRepertoire HTBI primers and running Arm-PCR on CDR3 regions. TCRdb reprocessed the multiplex PCR reads with MiXCR, giving one entry per CDR3 protein. The table lists around 500,000 distinct CDR3 sequences, roughly 13% of them singletons. These data are also associated with another study on T cells in Graves' hyperthyroidism and ophthalmopathy. This second report adds: Participants, patients aged 18 to 65, had newly diagnosed hyperthyroidism with a duration under 2 months. TCR CDR3 underwent first-round RT-PCR with the HTBI primer set.

This clonotype originated in a man aged 30 to 39 with Graves disease. The chain carries TRBV20-1 and TRBJ2-3, with 8 nucleotides matching TRBD2. The sample was peripheral blood mononuclear cells (PBMCs), taken at new diagnosis, from a patient treated with antithyroid drugs. The CDR3 DNA sequence: TGCAGTGCTAGTGTGGGGACTAGTAGGGCCGATACGCAGTATTTT. Amino acid sequence: CSASVGTSRADTQYF.